What follows is one T cell receptor (beta chain) and its context. Antigen specificity is unknown. The germline V gene encodes CDR1 MNHEY and CDR2 SMNVEV (reference sequence). The CDR3 spans 15 residues. J was trimmed by 8 bases and V by 5 bases; bases with no gene match: 13. The data belong to a study of T cell responses to AZD1222 COVID-19 vaccine. Whole-study context: Pooled samples include second doses given at about 4 or 12 weeks. The study, taken as a whole, reports: Females made up more of the donors, who were largely white British, and clonal diversity may have come out too low. In all cases, repertoires were sampled only after the peak T cell response. Mapped onto spike, vaccine-associated CD4 TCRs spanned it and were dominant at 160-218 and 743-854.

The assay was immunoSEQ multiplex PCR, and TCRdb's table has in-frame clones only and misses some. The sample gives some 55,000 clones, nearly 90% of which show up once; less than 5% is in the top ten. The specimen was peripheral blood, collected on day 0 of AZD1222 vaccination. The chain has TRBV27 and TRBJ1-2, with 8 bases matching TRBD1. The sequence derives from an adult in good health. CDR3 residues: CASSAHLQGAEGYTF. In nucleotides, the CDR3 is TGTGCCAGCAGTGCCCATCTGCAGGGGGCGGAGGGCTACACCTTC.